This T cell receptor (beta chain) appears in the sequencing data of a study of shared T cell receptors in the human thymus. Method: immunoSEQ multiplex PCR; TCRdb's copy keeps in-frame clones and lacks some. This table has about 540,000 clones, more than 75% appearing once. The CDR3 is 16 amino acids. V was pared by 4 bases and J by 3 bases, with 12 bases of the junction left unmatched. The V gene's germline CDR1 is LGHNT and CDR2 FRNRAP. The same data also contributed to another study, on human thymus T cells. That paper notes: Resections removed during corrective heart surgery provided the thymus tissue used.

The chain links TRBV12-5 to TRBJ2-7, with 7 bases matching TRBD1. The source of this sequence is a boy under three years old with a congenital heart defect. The sequenced sample consisted of thymocytes. The CDR3 sequence: CASGSVARDRVYEQYF. The DNA of the CDR3 is TGTGCTAGTGGTTCGGTCGCCCGGGACAGAGTCTACGAGCAGTACTTC.